What follows are 22 T cell receptor beta chains derived from one specimen sequenced in a study of blood T cell repertoires in COVID-19. Only in-frame clones appear in the TCRdb table, and some are missing; sequencing was by immunoSEQ multiplex PCR. The sample holds 200,000 or so clones, 80% to 90% seen once. The sequenced sample consisted of peripheral blood. The receptors shown here come from a woman between 55 and 75 years old who had recovered from COVID-19.

J is TRBJ2-1 and V is TRBV18; 12 bases are shared with TRBD2. Trimming took 5 bases from V and 4 from J; bases not matched to a gene: 3. The CDR3 is made up of 15 amino acids. Germline CDR1 and CDR2: KGHSH and LQKENI. The CDR3: CASSSSGGVYNEQFF. The CDR3 DNA sequence: TGTGCCAGCTCATCTAGCGGGGGGGTGTACAATGAGCAGTTCTTC.

The rearrangement joins TRBV7-3 to TRBJ2-3; the match to TRBD2 covers 15 bases. Germline V CDR1 and CDR2: SGHTA, FQGTGA. V lost 4 bases to trimming and J lost 6 bases; unmatched junction nucleotides: 5. The CDR3 is 16 residues long. CDR3 residues: CASSSGLAGGSDTQYF. The CDR3 nucleotides read TGTGCCAGCAGCTCGGGACTAGCGGGGGGTTCTGATACGCAGTATTTT.

The chain has TRBV15 and TRBJ1-4; D is ambiguous. The V gene lost 2 bases and the J gene lost 7 bases, with 5 bases spanning the gap. Germline values: CDR1 LNHNV, CDR2 YYDKDF (reference sequence). CDR3 size: 12 residues. The CDR3 bases are TGTGCCACCAGCAGAAACGGTGAAAAACTGTTTTTT. It translates to CATSRNGEKLFF.

The chain combines TRBV18 with TRBJ1-2; 7 nucleotides agree with TRBD1. The CDR3 has 14 amino acids. V gave up 3 bases and J gave up 8 bases; unmatched junction bases: 9. Germline assignment: CDR1 KGHSH and CDR2 LQKENI. CDR3 sequence reads: CASSPQTGTDGYTF. DNA for the CDR3: TGTGCCAGCTCACCCCAGACAGGGACGGACGGCTACACCTTC.

The rearrangement links TRBV30 to TRBJ2-1, with TRBD1 identical over 8 bases. V gave up 3 bases and J gave up 4 bases; unmatched junction bases: 5. The length of the CDR3 is 14 residues. Germline-derived CDR1 and CDR2 are GTSNPN and SVGIG (reference sequence). In DNA, the CDR3 is TGTGCCTGGAGCGAGGGACAGGATTACAATGAGCAGTTCTTC. Its protein product is CAWSEGQDYNEQFF.

The rearrangement joins TRBV18 to TRBJ1-1, with D perhaps matching TRBD1 (6 bases). The germline V gene has CDR1 KGHSH and CDR2 LQKENI. CDR3 length equals 13 residues. V lost 3 bases and J 4 bases, leaving 9 bases between the germline ends. The CDR3 loop reads CASSPATGTEAFF. The CDR3 region has the DNA TGTGCCAGCTCACCCGCGACAGGCACTGAAGCTTTCTTT.

In DNA form, the CDR3 reads TGTGCCAGTAGTATAGGACAGGGGGCAGGAGATACGCAGTATTTT. It is translated as CASSIGQGAGDTQYF. The chain uses TRBV19 and TRBJ2-3; 10 bases map to TRBD1. The CDR3 is made up of 15 amino acids. Germline loops: CDR1 LNHDA, CDR2 SQIVND (reference sequence). Trimming removed 1 base from V and 5 bases from J; junction bases left unmatched: 3.

The chain is built from TRBV7-6 and TRBJ2-5, with 10 bases matching TRBD2. With V trimmed by 5 bases and J by 3 bases, 12 bases remained unmatched. CDR1 is SGHVS, CDR2 FNYEAQ, per germline. The CDR3 contains 17 residues. The DNA for the CDR3 is TGTGCCAGCAGCCTTGATCTAGCGGGGGTATATGAAGAGACCCAGTACTTC. The encoded protein is CASSLDLAGVYEETQYF.

The chain carries TRBV7-8 and TRBJ2-5; possibly TRBD2 for D (7 bases). CDR3 size: 17 residues. Germline values: CDR1 SGHVS, CDR2 FQNEAQ. Trimming stripped 2 bases from V and 4 bases from J, with 20 bases between. This CDR3 reads CASSLSRGGGRRETQYF. As DNA, the CDR3 is TGTGCCAGCAGCTTATCCCGCGGCGGGGGCAGGAGAGAGACCCAGTACTTC.

This chain uses TRBV5-4 with TRBJ1-1; D remains ambiguous. With 4 bases removed from V and 5 bases from J, the gap between germline ends came to 9 bases. CDR1 and CDR2 (germline): SGHNT, YYREEE (reference sequence). The CDR3 has 12 residues. In DNA form, the CDR3 reads TGTGCCAGCAGCGAGGGAGGGACTGAAGCTTTCTTT. Amino acid sequence: CASSEGGTEAFF.

V usage is TRBV7-8 and J usage is TRBJ2-7; D call uncertain. Trimming cost V 1 base and J 4 bases, with 8 bases left between them. The length of the CDR3 is 13 residues. From germline, CDR1 is SGHVS and CDR2 FQNEAQ. The CDR3 is CASSLGREYEQYF. CDR3 DNA: TGTGCCAGCAGCTTAGGGAGAGAGTACGAGCAGTACTTC.

The genes are TRBV7-6 and TRBJ2-4; 8 bases fit TRBD2. The CDR3 totals 15 residues. Germline loops: CDR1 SGHVS, CDR2 FNYEAQ. J gave up 6 bases and V 6 bases, and 10 bases lay outside the gene matches. The CDR3 sequence is CASSALPGGGNIQYF. CDR3 DNA sequence: TGTGCCAGCAGTGCACTTCCCGGGGGGGGAAACATTCAGTACTTC. Using reference TRBV7-6 and TRBJ2-4 for the parts outside the CDR3, the full variable domain is GAGVSQSPRYKVTKRGQDVALRCDPISGHVSLYWYRQALGQGPEFLTYFNYEAQQDKSGLPNDRFSAERPEGSISTLTIQRTEQRDSAMYRCASSALPGGGNIQYFGAGTRLSVL.

The chain links TRBV2 to TRBJ1-6; D unclear. Germline CDR1 and CDR2: SNHLY and FYNNEI. The CDR3 consists of 14 residues. V lost 4 bases and J 7 bases, leaving 11 bases between the germline ends. CDR3 residues: CASSARTGNSPLHF. The DNA of the CDR3 is TGTGCCAGCAGTGCCCGGACGGGGAATTCACCCCTCCACTTT. Based on the CDR3 plus reference TRBV2 and TRBJ1-6, the full variable domain is EPEVTQTPSHQVTQMGQEVILRCVPISNHLYFYWYRQILGQKVEFLVSFYNNEISEKSEIFDDQFSVERPDGSNFTLKIRSTKLEDSAMYFCASSARTGNSPLHFGNGTRLTVT.

This clone was detected many times. The chain carries TRBV11-3 and TRBJ2-7, with a possible D match to TRBD1 (6 bases). V was trimmed by 5 bases and J by 3 bases, leaving 17 bases between them. Germline V gives CDR1 SGHNT, CDR2 YENEEA. CDR3 length: 15 amino acids. DNA for the CDR3: TGTGCCAGCAGCCCGGGATCCAGGGGTGGCTACGAGCAGTACTTC. Translation gives CASSPGSRGGYEQYF.

This chain links TRBV7-9 with TRBJ1-2; D is unclear. Germline CDR1 is SEHNR and CDR2 is FQNEAQ (reference sequence). The CDR3 length is 15 residues. The V end was cut by 4 bases, the J end by 2 bases, with 14 bases between. This chain's CDR3 is CASSSYSHRNYGYTF. The CDR3 DNA sequence: TGTGCCAGCAGCTCTTACAGTCATCGAAACTATGGCTACACCTTC. The full variable domain, completed using reference TRBV7-9 and TRBJ1-2, is DTGVSQNPRHKITKRGQNVTFRCDPISEHNRLYWYRQTLGQGPEFLTYFQNEAQLEKSRLLSDRFSAERPKGSFSTLEIQRTEQGDSAMYLCASSSYSHRNYGYTFGSGTRLTVV.

CDR3: CASSSPLSGAGGTDTQYF. Here the CDR3 DNA reads TGTGCCAGCAGTTCCCCCTTAAGCGGAGCGGGGGGCACAGATACGCAGTATTTT. The rearrangement links TRBV27 to TRBJ2-3; 8 bases are shared with TRBD2. V lost 4 bases and J lost 1; bases outside the gene matches: 13. Germline V gives CDR1 MNHEY, CDR2 SMNVEV (reference sequence). The CDR3 extends over 18 amino acids.

The chain carries TRBV4-2 and TRBJ2-2; 8 bases are a match to TRBD2. Germline CDR1 reads LGHNA; CDR2 reads YNFKEQ. J was trimmed by 2 bases and V by 4 bases; bases with no gene match: 9. This CDR3 spans 17 amino acids. CDR3 nucleotides: TGTGCCAGCAGCCCCTTGGGAAGCGGGGGTAACACCGGGGAGCTGTTTTTT. Its translation: CASSPLGSGGNTGELFF.

The chain recombines TRBV5-1 with TRBJ2-1; 7 bases are shared with TRBD1. This CDR3 contains 17 residues. Per germline, CDR1 SGHRS and CDR2 YFSETQ. J was trimmed by 7 bases and V by 1 base; bases with no gene match: 14. CDR3 loop: CASSLLPPGQSENEQFF. DNA for the CDR3: TGCGCCAGCAGCTTGTTACCTCCGGGACAGAGTGAGAATGAGCAGTTCTTC.

Here the CDR3 DNA reads TGTGCCAGCAGTGAATTCCAGGGGGTGGGCTACACCTTC. Translation: CASSEFQGVGYTF. This sequence joins TRBV25-1 and TRBJ1-2, with TRBD1 matching over 7 bases. Germline assignment: CDR1 MGHDK and CDR2 SYGVNS. CDR3 length: 13 residues. With 1 base clipped from V and 8 bases from J, the junction kept 4 bases outside the gene matches.

The J gene is TRBJ1-1, the V gene TRBV6-9; 11 bases agree with TRBD1. Germline V gene lookup returns CDR1 MNHGY and CDR2 SVAAGI. Trimming at V came to 7 bases and at J to 4 bases, leaving 8 bases not matched to a gene. The length of the CDR3 is 15 residues. CDR3: CASTPQGQGVTEAFF. CDR3 in DNA: TGTGCCAGCACTCCCCAGGGACAGGGGGTCACTGAAGCTTTCTTT.

This chain joins TRBV7-8 and TRBJ2-7; a possible D gene is TRBD2 (5 bases). Germline V gives CDR1 SGHVS, CDR2 FQNEAQ. This CDR3 is built from 15 residues. The V gene lost 0 bases and the J gene lost 5 bases, with 14 bases spanning the gap. The CDR3: CASSLARGQAHEQYF. For the CDR3, the DNA is TGTGCCAGCAGCTTAGCTCGGGGTCAGGCCCACGAGCAGTACTTC.

This rearrangement joins TRBV10-3 to TRBJ1-2, with 10 bases matching TRBD1. There are 14 residues in the CDR3. CDR1 and CDR2 from the germline V gene are ENHRY and SYGVKD. J gave up 6 bases and V 5 bases, and 6 bases lay outside the gene matches. CDR3 DNA sequence: TGTGCCATCAGTTCCGGGACAGGGGAAAATGGCTACACCTTC. Translated, it gives CAISSGTGENGYTF.